Listed below are T cell receptor beta chains from one sample, sequenced in a study of blood T cells in healthy people across ages. TCRdb independently ran MiXCR on the 5' RACE reads; one entry per CDR3 protein. The data contain about 1.6 million distinct CDR3 sequences, 30% to 35% of them singletons. The specimen sequenced was blood. The receptors were sampled from a woman in her twenties or thirties in good health. Both conserved end residues are part of each CDR3. The order of the fields is D gene, J gene, clone size, V gene, CDR3 protein, CDR3 DNA. A D gene is named only where the DNA matches it firmly. Size is omitted from some rows. Given values are once, few, many or a class for expanded clones.

>TRBD2|TRBJ2-7|many|TRBV7-6
CASSLQAGAYEQYF
TGTGCCAGCAGCTTACAGGCGGGGGCCTACGAGCAGTACTTC
>-|TRBJ2-5|few|TRBV6-1
CASSEMPYQETQYF
TGTGCCAGCAGTGAAATGCCTTACCAAGAGACCCAGTACTTC
>-|TRBJ1-4|few|TRBV29-1
CSVEDLGGNSEKLFF
TGCAGCGTTGAAGATCTCGGGGGAAATTCTGAAAAACTGTTTTTT
>-|TRBJ2-3|-|TRBV6-9
CASRSGRQAPAPLRTDTQYF
TGTGCCAGCAGGTCCGGCAGGCAGGCTCCTGCCCCACTTCGCACAGATACGCAGTATTTT
>-|TRBJ2-5|-|TRBV20-1
CSAASSYNEQYF
TGCAGTGCTGCCTCCTCCTACAATGAGCAGTACTTC
>-|TRBJ2-5|-|TRBV5-1
CASSARWGVQETQYF
TGCGCCAGCAGCGCCCGTTGGGGGGTGCAAGAGACCCAGTACTTC
>-|TRBJ2-3|few|TRBV2
CASSEVGGLTDTQYF
TGTGCCAGCAGTGAAGTGGGGGGACTCACAGATACGCAGTATTTT
>TRBD1|TRBJ1-6|few|TRBV27
CASRGTGANSPLHF
TGTGCCAGCAGAGGGACAGGAGCTAATTCACCCCTCCACTTT
>-|TRBJ1-1|few|TRBV7-3
CASSLTQGTEAFF
TGTGCCAGCAGCCTTACCCAGGGCACTGAAGCTTTCTTT
>-|TRBJ2-5|few|TRBV29-1
CSVVAGHETQYF
TGCAGCGTTGTGGCAGGGCACGAGACCCAGTACTTC
>-|TRBJ2-3|-|TRBV5-1
CASSLGWAGPTSRDTQYF
TGCGCCAGCAGCTTGGGATGGGCAGGGCCTACCTCCCGAGATACGCAGTATTTT
>-|TRBJ2-1|-|TRBV7-9
CASSSPAGPTYNEQFF
TGTGCCAGCAGCTCTCCCGCGGGACCGACCTACAATGAGCAGTTCTTC
>-|TRBJ1-2|few|TRBV7-8
CASSLSTGITGYTF
TGTGCCAGCAGCTTATCTACAGGGATAACTGGCTACACCTTC
>-|TRBJ2-1|-|TRBV5-1
CASSLDDLASEQFF
TGCGCCAGCAGCCTGGACGATCTAGCGTCTGAGCAGTTCTTC
>TRBD1|TRBJ2-7|many|TRBV5-1
CASSLNRGSYEQYF
TGCGCCAGCAGCTTGAACAGGGGGAGTTACGAGCAGTACTTC
>-|TRBJ2-1|-|TRBV20-1
CSARLAKYNEQFF
TGCAGTGCTAGACTGGCCAAATACAATGAGCAGTTCTTC